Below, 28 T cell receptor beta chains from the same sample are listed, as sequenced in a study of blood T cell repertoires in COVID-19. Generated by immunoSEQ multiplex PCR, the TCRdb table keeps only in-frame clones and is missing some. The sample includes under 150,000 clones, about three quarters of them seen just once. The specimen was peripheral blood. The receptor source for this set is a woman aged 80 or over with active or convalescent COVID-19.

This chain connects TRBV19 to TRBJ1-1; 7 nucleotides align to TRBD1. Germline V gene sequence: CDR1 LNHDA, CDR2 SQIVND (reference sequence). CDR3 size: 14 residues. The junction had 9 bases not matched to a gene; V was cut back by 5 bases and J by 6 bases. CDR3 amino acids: CASSPDRASAEAFF. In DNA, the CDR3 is TGTGCCAGTAGTCCCGACAGGGCCAGCGCTGAAGCTTTCTTT. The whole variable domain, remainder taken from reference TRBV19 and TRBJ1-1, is DGGITQSPKYLFRKEGQNVTLSCEQNLNHDAMYWYRQDPGQGLRLIYYSQIVNDFQKGDIAEGYSVSREKKESFPLTVTSAQKNPTAFYLCASSPDRASAEAFFGQGTRLTVV.

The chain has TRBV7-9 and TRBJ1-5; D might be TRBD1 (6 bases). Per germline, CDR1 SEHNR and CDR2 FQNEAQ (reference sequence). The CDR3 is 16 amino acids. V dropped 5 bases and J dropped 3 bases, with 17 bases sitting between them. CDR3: CASSASGGQSNQPQHF. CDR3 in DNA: TGTGCCAGCAGCGCAAGCGGAGGACAGTCCAATCAGCCCCAGCATTTT. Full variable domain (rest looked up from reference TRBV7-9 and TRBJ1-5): DTGVSQNPRHKITKRGQNVTFRCDPISEHNRLYWYRQTLGQGPEFLTYFQNEAQLEKSRLLSDRFSAERPKGSFSTLEIQRTEQGDSAMYLCASSASGGQSNQPQHFGDGTRLSIL.

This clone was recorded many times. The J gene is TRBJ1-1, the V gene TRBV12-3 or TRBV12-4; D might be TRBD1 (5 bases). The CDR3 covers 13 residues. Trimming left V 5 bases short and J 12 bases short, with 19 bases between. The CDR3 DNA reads TGTGCCAGCAGTGGAACAGGCGTTTCGGTGACTTTCTTT. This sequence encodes CASSGTGVSVTFF.

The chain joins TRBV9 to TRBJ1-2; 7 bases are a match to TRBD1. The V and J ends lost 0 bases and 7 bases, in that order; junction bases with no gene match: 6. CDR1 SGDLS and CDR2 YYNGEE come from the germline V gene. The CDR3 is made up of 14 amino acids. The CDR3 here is CASSVESGGIGYTF. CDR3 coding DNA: TGTGCCAGCAGCGTAGAGTCAGGGGGTATTGGCTACACCTTC.

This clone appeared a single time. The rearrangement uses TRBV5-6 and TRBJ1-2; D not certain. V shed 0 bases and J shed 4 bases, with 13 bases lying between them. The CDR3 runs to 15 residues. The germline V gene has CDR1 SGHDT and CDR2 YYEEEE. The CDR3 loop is CASSLASYIIYGYTF. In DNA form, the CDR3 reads TGTGCCAGCAGCTTGGCTTCGTACATAATCTATGGCTACACCTTC.

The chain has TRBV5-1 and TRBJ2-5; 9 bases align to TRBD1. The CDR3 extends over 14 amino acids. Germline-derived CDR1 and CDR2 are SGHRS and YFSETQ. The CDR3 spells CVSKPRDRDETQYF. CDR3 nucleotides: TGCGTCAGTAAACCCCGGGACAGGGATGAGACCCAGTACTTC.

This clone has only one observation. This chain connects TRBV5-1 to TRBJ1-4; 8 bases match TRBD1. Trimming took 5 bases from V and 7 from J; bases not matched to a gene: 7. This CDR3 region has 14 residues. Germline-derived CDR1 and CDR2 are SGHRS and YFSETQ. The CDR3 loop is CASRSDRAAEKLFF. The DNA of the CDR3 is TGCGCCAGCAGGTCGGACAGGGCCGCTGAAAAACTGTTTTTT.

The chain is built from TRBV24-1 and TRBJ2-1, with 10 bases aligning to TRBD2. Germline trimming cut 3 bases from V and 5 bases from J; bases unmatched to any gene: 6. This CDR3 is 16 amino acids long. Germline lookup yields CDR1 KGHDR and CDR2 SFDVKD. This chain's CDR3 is CATSDVAGGNHNEQFF. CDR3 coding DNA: TGTGCCACCAGTGATGTAGCGGGGGGCAATCACAATGAGCAGTTCTTC.

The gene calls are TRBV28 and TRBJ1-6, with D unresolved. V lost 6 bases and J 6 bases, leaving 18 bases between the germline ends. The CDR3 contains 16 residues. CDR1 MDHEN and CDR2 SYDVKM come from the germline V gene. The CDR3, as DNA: TGTGCCAGCAGGGATCGGCTGACGAGGCGTAATTCACCCCTCCACTTT. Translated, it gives CASRDRLTRRNSPLHF.

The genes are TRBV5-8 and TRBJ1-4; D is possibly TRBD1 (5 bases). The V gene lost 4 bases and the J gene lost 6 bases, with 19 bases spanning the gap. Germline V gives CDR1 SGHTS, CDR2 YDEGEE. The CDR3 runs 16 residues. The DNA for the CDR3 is TGTGCCAGCAGCCCCAGGGTTTTGCAACGGGATGAAAAACTGTTTTTT. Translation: CASSPRVLQRDEKLFF.

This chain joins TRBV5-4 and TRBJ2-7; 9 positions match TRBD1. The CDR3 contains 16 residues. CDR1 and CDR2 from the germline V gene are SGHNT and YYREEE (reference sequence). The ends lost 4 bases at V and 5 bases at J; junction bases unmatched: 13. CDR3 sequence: CASSQEGTGINHEQYF. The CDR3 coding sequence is TGTGCCAGCAGCCAGGAAGGGACAGGGATTAACCACGAGCAGTACTTC.

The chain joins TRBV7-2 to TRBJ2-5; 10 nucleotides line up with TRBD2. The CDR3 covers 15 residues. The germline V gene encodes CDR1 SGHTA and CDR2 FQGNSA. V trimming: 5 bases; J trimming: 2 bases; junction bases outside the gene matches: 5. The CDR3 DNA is TGTGCCAGCAGCCCCGGACTAGCGGTACAAGAGACCCAGTACTTC. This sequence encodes CASSPGLAVQETQYF.

The CDR3 reads CASSYSLDRAQTGELFF. The CDR3 DNA follows: TGTGCCAGCAGTTACTCCCTGGACAGGGCACAGACCGGGGAGCTGTTTTTT. The chain joins TRBV6-2 or TRBV6-3 to TRBJ2-2, with 8 nucleotides matching TRBD1. The length of the CDR3 is 17 residues. Germline loops: CDR1 MNHEY, CDR2 SVGEGT. The V segment lost 0 bases and the J segment 5 bases; nucleotides outside the gene matches: 8.

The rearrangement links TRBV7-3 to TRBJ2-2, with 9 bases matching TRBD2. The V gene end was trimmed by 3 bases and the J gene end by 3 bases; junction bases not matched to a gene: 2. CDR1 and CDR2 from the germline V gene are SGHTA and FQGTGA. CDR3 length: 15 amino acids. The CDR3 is CASSFRGGDTGELFF. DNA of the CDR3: TGTGCCAGCAGCTTCCGCGGGGGGGACACCGGGGAGCTGTTTTTT.

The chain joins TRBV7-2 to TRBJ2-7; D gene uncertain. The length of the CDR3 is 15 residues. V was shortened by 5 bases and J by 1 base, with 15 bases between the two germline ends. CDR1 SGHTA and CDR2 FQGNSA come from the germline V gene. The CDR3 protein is CASSPSGVRSYEQYF. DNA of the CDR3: TGTGCCAGCAGCCCCAGTGGAGTTAGATCCTACGAGCAGTACTTC.

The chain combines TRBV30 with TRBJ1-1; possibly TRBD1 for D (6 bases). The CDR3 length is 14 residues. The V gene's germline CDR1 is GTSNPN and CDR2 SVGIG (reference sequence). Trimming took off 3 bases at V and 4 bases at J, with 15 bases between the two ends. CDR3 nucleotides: TGTGCCTGGAGCATGGGGGGGCGCGGCACTGAAGCTTTCTTT. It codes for CAWSMGGRGTEAFF.

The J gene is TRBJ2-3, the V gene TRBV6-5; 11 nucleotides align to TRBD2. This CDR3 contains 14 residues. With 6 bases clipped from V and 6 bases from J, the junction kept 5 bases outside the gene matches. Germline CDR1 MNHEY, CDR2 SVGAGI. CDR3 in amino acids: CASRSSGGPDTQYF. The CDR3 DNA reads TGTGCCAGCAGGTCTAGCGGGGGGCCCGATACGCAGTATTTT.

The CDR3 nucleotides read TGTGCCAGCAGTGACGGAGGAAACTTCTATGGCTACACCTTC. This codes for CASSDGGNFYGYTF. The genes are TRBV2 and TRBJ1-2; D not resolved. The germline gives CDR1 SNHLY, CDR2 FYNNEI. CDR3 length: 14 amino acids. V was shortened by 3 bases and J by 4 bases, with 12 bases between the two germline ends.

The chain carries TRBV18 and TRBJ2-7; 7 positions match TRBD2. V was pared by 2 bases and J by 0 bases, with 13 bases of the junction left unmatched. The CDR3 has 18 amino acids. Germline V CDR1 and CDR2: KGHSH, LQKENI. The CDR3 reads CASSPLTAAGRISYEQYF. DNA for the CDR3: TGTGCCAGCTCACCATTAACGGCAGCGGGGCGAATCTCCTACGAGCAGTACTTC.

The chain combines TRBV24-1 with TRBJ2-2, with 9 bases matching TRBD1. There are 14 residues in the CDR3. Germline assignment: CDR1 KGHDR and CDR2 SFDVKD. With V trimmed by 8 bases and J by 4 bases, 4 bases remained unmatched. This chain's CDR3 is CATKPGQGTGELFF. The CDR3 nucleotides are TGTGCCACCAAACCGGGACAGGGCACCGGGGAGCTGTTTTTT.

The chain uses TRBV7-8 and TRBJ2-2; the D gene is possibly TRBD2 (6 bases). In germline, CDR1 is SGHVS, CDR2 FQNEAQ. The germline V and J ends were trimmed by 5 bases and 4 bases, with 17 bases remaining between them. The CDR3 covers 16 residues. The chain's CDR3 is CASSPRDSPGTGELFF. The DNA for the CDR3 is TGTGCCAGCAGCCCACGGGACTCGCCAGGCACCGGGGAGCTGTTTTTT.

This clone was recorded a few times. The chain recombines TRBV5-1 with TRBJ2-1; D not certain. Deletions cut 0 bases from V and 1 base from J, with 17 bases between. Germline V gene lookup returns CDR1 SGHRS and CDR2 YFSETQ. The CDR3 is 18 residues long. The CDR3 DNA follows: TGCGCCAGCAGCTTGGCTGGGTGGCTGACCGGGTCCTACAATGAGCAGTTCTTC. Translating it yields CASSLAGWLTGSYNEQFF.

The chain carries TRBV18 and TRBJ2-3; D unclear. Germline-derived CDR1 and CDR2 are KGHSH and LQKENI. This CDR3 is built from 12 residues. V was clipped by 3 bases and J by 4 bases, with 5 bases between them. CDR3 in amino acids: CASSPAPDTQYF. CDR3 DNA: TGTGCCAGCTCACCGGCTCCAGATACGCAGTATTTT.

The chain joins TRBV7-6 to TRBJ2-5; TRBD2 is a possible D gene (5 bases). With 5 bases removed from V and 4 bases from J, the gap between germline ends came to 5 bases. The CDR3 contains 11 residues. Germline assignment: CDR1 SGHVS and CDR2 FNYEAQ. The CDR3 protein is CASSAGETQYF. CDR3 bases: TGTGCCAGCAGCGCGGGAGAGACCCAGTACTTC. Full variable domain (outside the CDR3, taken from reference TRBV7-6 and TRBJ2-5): GAGVSQSPRYKVTKRGQDVALRCDPISGHVSLYWYRQALGQGPEFLTYFNYEAQQDKSGLPNDRFSAERPEGSISTLTIQRTEQRDSAMYRCASSAGETQYFGPGTRLLVL.

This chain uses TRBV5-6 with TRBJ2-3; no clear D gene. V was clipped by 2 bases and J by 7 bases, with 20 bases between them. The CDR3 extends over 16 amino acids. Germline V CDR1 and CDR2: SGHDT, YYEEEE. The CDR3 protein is CASSFTLLSAQHTQYF. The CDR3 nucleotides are TGTGCCAGCAGCTTCACCCTCCTCTCAGCGCAACATACGCAGTATTTT. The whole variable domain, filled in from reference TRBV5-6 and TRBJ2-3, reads DAGVTQSPTHLIKTRGQQVTLRCSPKSGHDTVSWYQQALGQGPQFIFQYYEEEERQRGNFPDRFSGHQFPNYSSELNVNALLLGDSALYLCASSFTLLSAQHTQYFGPGTRLTVL.

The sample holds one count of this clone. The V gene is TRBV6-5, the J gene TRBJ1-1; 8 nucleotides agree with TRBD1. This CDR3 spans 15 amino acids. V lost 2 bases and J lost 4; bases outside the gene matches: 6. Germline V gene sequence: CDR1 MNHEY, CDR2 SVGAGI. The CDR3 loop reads CASSYGYRGSTEAFF. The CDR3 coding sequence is TGTGCCAGCAGTTACGGATACAGGGGGAGCACTGAAGCTTTCTTT.

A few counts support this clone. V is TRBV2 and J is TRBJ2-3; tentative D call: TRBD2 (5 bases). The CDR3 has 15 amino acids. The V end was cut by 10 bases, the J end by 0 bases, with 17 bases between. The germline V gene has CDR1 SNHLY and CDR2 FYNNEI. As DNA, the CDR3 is TGTGCCACGTCAGGAAGTCTAGCCAGCACAGATACGCAGTATTTT. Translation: CATSGSLASTDTQYF.

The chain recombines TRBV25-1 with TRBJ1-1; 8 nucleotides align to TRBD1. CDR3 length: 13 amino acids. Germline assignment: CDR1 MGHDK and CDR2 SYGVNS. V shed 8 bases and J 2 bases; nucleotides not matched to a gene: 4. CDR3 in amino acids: CASRDRINTEAFF. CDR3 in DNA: TGTGCCAGCCGGGACAGGATTAACACTGAAGCTTTCTTT.